A single sample gave rise to the 20 T cell receptor beta chains below, sequenced in a study of blood T cells in healthy people across ages. The second PCR ran about 6 to 11 cycles with a sample-barcoded 5' primer and J-beta primers. TCRdb redid the calling of the 5' RACE reads with MiXCR, one entry per CDR3 protein. This sample has hundreds of thousands of distinct CDR3 sequences, with roughly 49% found just once. Sequencing was carried out using blood. The receptor source for this set is a woman in her sixties in good health.

The J gene is TRBJ1-2, the V gene TRBV12-3 or TRBV12-4; possible D gene TRBD1, 6 bases. V shed 5 bases and J shed 5 bases, with 15 bases lying between them. The CDR3 length is 14 residues. CDR3 nucleotide sequence: TGTGCCAGCAGTGTGGGGGGCGTGGGATATGGCTACACCTTC. Its protein product is CASSVGGVGYGYTF.

This clonotype was seen ten or more times. The J gene is TRBJ2-7, the V gene TRBV20-1; the match to TRBD1 covers 7 bases. With V trimmed by 7 bases and J by 3 bases, 9 bases remained unmatched. This CDR3 is 13 amino acids long. Per the germline V gene, CDR1 is DFQATT and CDR2 is SNEGSKA (reference sequence). The CDR3 nucleotides read TGCAGTGGCAGACAGGGCAGCCTCTACGAGCAGTACTTC. Translating gives CSGRQGSLYEQYF.

This chain links TRBV7-8 with TRBJ2-1, with 12 bases that match TRBD2. In germline, CDR1 is SGHVS, CDR2 FQNEAQ. The length of the CDR3 is 16 residues. V dropped 5 bases and J dropped 6; count of bases not matched to a gene: 8. CDR3 in amino acids: CASSPRTSGITNEQFF. CDR3 coding DNA: TGTGCCAGCAGCCCAAGGACTAGCGGGATAACCAATGAGCAGTTCTTC.

To note about this clonotype: Mismatch with germline at one junction end may stem from a read error. The genes are TRBV7-2 and TRBJ2-1; 8 bases align to TRBD2. This CDR3 contains 19 residues. Germline loops: CDR1 SGHTA, CDR2 FQGNSA. The CDR3 DNA follows: TGTGTCAGCAGCCCCCCTCGAGGGCACACGGCTAGCGGGCGGCGTGAGCAGTTCTTC. Protein: CVSSPPRGHTASGRREQFF.

The chain links TRBV7-9 to TRBJ1-1; 8 bases agree with TRBD1. Germline CDR1 and CDR2: SEHNR and FQNEAQ (reference sequence). V shed 1 base, J shed 4 bases, and the junction held 2 bases outside the gene matches. This CDR3 has 14 amino acids. For the CDR3, the DNA is TGTGCCAGCAGCTTAGGGACAGGGACCACTGAAGCTTTCTTT. Amino acids: CASSLGTGTTEAFF.

This chain uses TRBV6-7 with TRBJ2-4; TRBD1 aligns across 9 bases. TRBV6-7 is sorted into the ORF group, with uncertain function. Trimming took 2 bases from V and 13 from J; bases not matched to a gene: 3. There are 12 residues in the CDR3. CDR3 coding DNA: TGTGCCAGCAGTTACCGGGGGACAGGGCAGTACTTC. It codes for CASSYRGTGQYF.

V usage is TRBV20-1 and J usage is TRBJ1-1, with D possibly TRBD1 on 5 matching bases. The CDR3 length is 12 residues. The V gene's germline CDR1 is DFQATT and CDR2 SNEGSKA (reference sequence). Trimming pared 5 bases from V and 3 bases from J, leaving 10 bases between. CDR3 sequence reads: CSARPGHTEAFF. The CDR3 region has the DNA TGCAGTGCTCGCCCGGGGCACACTGAAGCTTTCTTT.

In its sample, this clonotype was seen once. The gene calls are TRBV14 and TRBJ1-1; D unclear. CDR1 is SGHDN, CDR2 FVKESK, per germline. V was trimmed by 0 bases and J by 6 bases, leaving 14 bases between them. This CDR3 has 15 residues. CDR3 nucleotide sequence: TGTGCCAGCAGCCAAGAACTCACCCCCCGGTCTGAAGCTTTCTTT. Its translation is CASSQELTPRSEAFF.

The chain is built from TRBV6-2 or TRBV6-3 and TRBJ2-3; D possibly matches TRBD1 or TRBD2 (6 bases each). The V end was cut by 6 bases, the J end by 2 bases, with 12 bases between. CDR3 length: 14 amino acids. Per germline, CDR1 MNHEY and CDR2 SVGEGT. As DNA, the CDR3 is TGTGCCAGCAGCAGGGGAGGTGCCACAGATACGCAGTATTTT. Its translation: CASSRGGATDTQYF.

The chain uses TRBV11-2 and TRBJ1-1, with D tentatively TRBD1 (6 bases). The CDR3 has 16 amino acids. V lost 0 bases, J lost 0 bases, and 11 bases lay in between. The germline gives CDR1 SGHAT, CDR2 FQNNGV. The CDR3 reads CASSLDFGGMNTEAFF. Here the CDR3 DNA reads TGTGCCAGCAGCTTAGATTTTGGGGGCATGAACACTGAAGCTTTCTTT.

This sequence joins TRBV6-6 and TRBJ2-1; 8 bases are a match to TRBD2. Germline values: CDR1 MNHNY, CDR2 SVGAGI (reference sequence). The CDR3 is made up of 14 amino acids. V lost 8 bases, J lost 4 bases, and 7 bases stayed unmatched. CDR3 in DNA: TGTGCCAGCTCTACACCGGGGGGGTACAATGAGCAGTTCTTC. This translates into CASSTPGGYNEQFF.

V and J are TRBV7-9 and TRBJ2-5; 12 bases map to TRBD2. Trimming removed 2 bases from V and 0 bases from J; junction bases left unmatched: 4. Germline CDR1 is SEHNR and CDR2 is FQNEAQ (reference sequence). The CDR3 has 17 amino acids. The CDR3 is CASSLLAGGPNQETQYF. The CDR3 DNA is TGTGCCAGCAGCTTACTAGCGGGAGGGCCCAACCAAGAGACCCAGTACTTC.

This clonotype was found a few times. A clone one base away is much larger, so this may be a read error. The chain links TRBV9 to TRBJ2-4; D not resolved. V lost 3 bases, J lost 6 bases, and 13 bases lay in between. The CDR3 totals 14 residues. Germline lookup yields CDR1 SGDLS and CDR2 YYNGEE. CDR3 in amino acids: CASSGTDGGNIQYF. CDR3 in DNA: TGTGCCAGCAGCGGTACGGACGGTGGAAACATTCAGTACTTC.

J is TRBJ2-5 and V is TRBV7-2, with D tentatively TRBD1 or TRBD2 (5 bases each). The V gene lost 5 bases and the J gene lost 1 base, with 11 bases spanning the gap. Germline CDR1 is SGHTA and CDR2 is FQGNSA. CDR3 length: 14 residues. CDR3 loop: CASSKGRSQETQYF. For the CDR3, the DNA is TGTGCCAGCAGCAAGGGACGGAGCCAAGAGACCCAGTACTTC. Looking up the rest from reference TRBV7-2 and TRBJ2-5 gives the full variable domain: GAGVSQSPSNKVTEKGKDVELRCDPISGHTALYWYRQSLGQGLEFLIYFQGNSAPDKSGLPSDRFSAERTGGSVSTLTIQRTQQEDSAVYLCASSKGRSQETQYFGPGTRLLVL.

The chain joins TRBV11-2 to TRBJ2-3; unclear D gene. V lost 8 bases and J 9 bases, leaving 12 bases between the germline ends. CDR3 length equals 11 residues. Germline CDR1 SGHAT, CDR2 FQNNGV. Here the CDR3 reads CASASLRTQYF. The CDR3 DNA reads TGTGCCAGCGCTTCCCTCCGAACGCAGTATTTT.

The chain carries TRBV5-1 and TRBJ1-2; 11 positions agree with TRBD1. CDR3 length: 14 amino acids. Germline-derived CDR1 and CDR2 are SGHRS and YFSETQ. The J segment lost 8 bases and the V segment lost 4 bases, leaving 7 bases of the junction unmatched. DNA of the CDR3: TGCGCCAGCAGCCTGGGACAGGGGGTTATCGGCTACACCTTC. Translation: CASSLGQGVIGYTF. The full variable domain, rest sourced from reference TRBV5-1 and TRBJ1-2, is KAGVTQTPRYLIKTRGQQVTLSCSPISGHRSVSWYQQTPGQGLQFLFEYFSETQRNKGNFPGRFSGRQFSNSRSEMNVSTLELGDSALYLCASSLGQGVIGYTFGSGTRLTVV.

J is TRBJ2-7 and V is TRBV7-9; D gene uncertain. CDR1 is SEHNR, CDR2 FQNEAQ, per germline (reference sequence). Between the trimmed V and J ends, which lost 7 bases and 4 bases, there was a span of 8 bases. The CDR3 is 11 amino acids. CDR3 residues: CASMGEYEQYF. CDR3 DNA sequence: TGTGCCAGCATGGGCGAGTACGAGCAGTACTTC.

The chain combines TRBV6-5 with TRBJ2-1; TRBD1 is a possible D gene (6 bases). The CDR3 covers 14 residues. V shed 2 bases and J shed 8 bases, with 13 bases lying between them. Per germline, CDR1 MNHEY and CDR2 SVGAGI. This CDR3 is CASSYRGTGHEQFF. CDR3 sequence (DNA): TGTGCCAGCAGTTACAGGGGAACAGGGCATGAGCAGTTCTTC.

The rearrangement joins TRBV15 to TRBJ2-5; the D call may be TRBD1 or TRBD2 (6 bases each). The CDR3 is made up of 15 amino acids. Germline assignment: CDR1 LNHNV and CDR2 YYDKDF (reference sequence). Trimming took 1 base from V and 4 from J, leaving 13 bases between them. CDR3 region: CATSRATGTGETQYF. As DNA, the CDR3 is TGTGCCACCAGCAGAGCTACAGGGACTGGAGAGACCCAGTACTTC.

This clonotype appeared a few times. The chain is built from TRBV3-1 and TRBJ2-6, with 9 nucleotides matching TRBD1. The CDR3 totals 16 residues. CDR1 LGHDT and CDR2 YNNKEL come from the germline V gene (reference sequence). The trim removed 3 bases at V and 2 bases at J, leaving 2 bases unmatched. CDR3 sequence reads: CASSQDRGAGANVLTF. The CDR3 bases are TGTGCCAGCAGCCAGGACAGGGGCGCTGGGGCCAACGTCCTGACTTTC.